This TCR beta chain was sequenced during a study of T cell responses to AZD1222 COVID-19 vaccine. Study-wide points: The study identified only five to seven AZD1222 recipients as seropositive at baseline.

Data came from immunoSEQ multiplex PCR; TCRdb stores just in-frame clones and leaves some out. The repertoire holds 95,000 to 150,000 clones, approximately 89% seen once, with approximately 4.8% in the top ten. Germline CDR1 reads GTSNPN; CDR2 reads SVGIG (reference sequence). This CDR3 is 15 amino acids long. The V and J ends lost 0 bases and 4 bases, in that order; junction bases with no gene match: 7. Remarks on this clone: The antigen remains undetermined.

The TCR comes from an adult in good health. The sample here was peripheral blood, taken on day 0 of AZD1222 vaccination. The gene calls are TRBV30 and TRBJ2-3; 7 nucleotides align to TRBD2. The chain's CDR3 is CAWSVGSGSPDTQYF. The CDR3 DNA is TGTGCCTGGAGTGTGGGTAGCGGGTCCCCAGATACGCAGTATTTT.